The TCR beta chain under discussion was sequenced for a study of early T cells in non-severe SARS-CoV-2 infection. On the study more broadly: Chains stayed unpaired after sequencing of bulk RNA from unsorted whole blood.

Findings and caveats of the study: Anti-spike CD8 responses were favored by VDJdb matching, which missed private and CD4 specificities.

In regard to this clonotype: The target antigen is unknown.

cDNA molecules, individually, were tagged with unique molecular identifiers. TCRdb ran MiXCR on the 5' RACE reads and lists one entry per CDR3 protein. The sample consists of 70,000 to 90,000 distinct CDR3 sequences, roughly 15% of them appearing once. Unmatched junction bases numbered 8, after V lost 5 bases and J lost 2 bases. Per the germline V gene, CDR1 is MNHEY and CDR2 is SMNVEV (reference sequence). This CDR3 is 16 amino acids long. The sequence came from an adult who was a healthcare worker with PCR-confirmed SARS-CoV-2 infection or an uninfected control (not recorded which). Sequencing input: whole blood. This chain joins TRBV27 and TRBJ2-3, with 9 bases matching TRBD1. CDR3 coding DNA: TGTGCCAGCAGTCTTACCGGGACAGGGTACACAGATACGCAGTATTTT. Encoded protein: CASSLTGTGYTDTQYF.